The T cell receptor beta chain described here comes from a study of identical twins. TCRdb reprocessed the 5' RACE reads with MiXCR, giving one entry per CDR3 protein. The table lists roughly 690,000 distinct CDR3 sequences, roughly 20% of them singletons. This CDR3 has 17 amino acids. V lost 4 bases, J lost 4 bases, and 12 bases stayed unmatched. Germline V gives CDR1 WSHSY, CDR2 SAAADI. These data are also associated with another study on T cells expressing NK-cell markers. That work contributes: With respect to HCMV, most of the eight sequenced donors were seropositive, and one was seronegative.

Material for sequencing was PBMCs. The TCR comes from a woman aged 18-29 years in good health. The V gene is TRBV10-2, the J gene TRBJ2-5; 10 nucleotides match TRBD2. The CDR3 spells CASSGLTSGVLPETQYF. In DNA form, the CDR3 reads TGCGCCAGCAGTGGTTTAACTAGCGGGGTTCTACCAGAGACCCAGTACTTC.